The TCR beta chain described here comes from a study of T-cell memory formation after mild COVID-19. As concerns this clonotype: Antigen unknown.

Study-wide results and caveats: Clones that contracted from day 15 to 85 were balanced CD4/CD8, while later expanders leaned CD4+. Pre-infection memory contained some responding clones, which suggested that cross-reactive memory had joined. Researchers could not confirm that second-wave clones peaking on day 37 targeted SARS-CoV-2. Clones that contracted clustered mainly in CM and EM if CD4+ and in EMRA if CD8+.

CDR3 length equals 14 residues. V was trimmed by 2 bases and J by 2 bases, leaving 11 bases between them. CDR1 DFQATT and CDR2 SNEGSKA come from the germline V gene (reference sequence). TCRdb ran MiXCR on the 5' RACE reads and lists one entry per CDR3 protein. Counted here are about 250,000 distinct CDR3 sequences, roughly 17% occurring once; the ten biggest clones make up 3.5%. The sample comprised PBMCs or a T cell subset sorted from them (not recorded which). The TCR was taken from a man aged 18 to 35 who had mild COVID-19 (a few samples of this study predate the infection). Cell type and time point are not known. The V gene is TRBV20-1, the J gene TRBJ2-3, with no clear D. CDR3 sequence reads: CSARFWRPTDTQYF. The CDR3 region has the DNA TGCAGTGCTAGATTTTGGCGCCCCACAGATACGCAGTATTTT.